The rows below give T cell receptor beta chains drawn from one sample of a study of T cell responses to AZD1222 COVID-19 vaccine. This table comes from immunoSEQ multiplex PCR, and its TCRdb copy is limited to in-frame clones, with some not included. Among about 160,000 clones listed, around nine tenths were seen once. Specimen: peripheral blood, collected on day 0 of AZD1222 vaccination. These receptors all stem from an adult in good health. CDR3s include the opening cysteine and the closing phenylalanine or tryptophan. A D gene is named only where the DNA matches it firmly. Clone size, where shown, is once, few, many, or a class for clones that have expanded.

V	J	D	size	DNA	CDR3
TRBV7-3	TRBJ2-7	TRBD1	NA	TGTGCCAGCAGTCCGGGACAGAACTCCTACGAGCAGTACTTC	CASSPGQNSYEQYF
TRBV28	TRBJ1-2	NA	NA	TGTGCCAGCATCTCCGGGTGGGAAAACTGGGGCTACACCTTC	CASISGWENWGYTF
TRBV5-8	TRBJ1-4	TRBD1	NA	TGTGCCAGCAGCCCTCGGACAGGGGCAACTAATGAAAAACTGTTTTTT	CASSPRTGATNEKLFF
TRBV9	TRBJ2-2	TRBD2	NA	TGTGCCAGCAGCGTAGCTAGCCTAGCGGGGGGGGCTGGCGGGGAGCTGTTTTTT	CASSVASLAGGAGGELFF
TRBV4-3	TRBJ1-1	NA	NA	TGCGCCAGCAGCCAAGAAATTACGAACACTGAAGCTTTCTTT	CASSQEITNTEAFF
TRBV5-1	TRBJ2-7	NA	NA	TGCGCCAGCAGCTTTAGTCCAAGTTACGAGCAGTACTTC	CASSFSPSYEQYF
TRBV7-9	TRBJ1-2	TRBD1	few	TGTGCCAGCAGCCCGACAGGGTACGGCGATGGCTACACCTTC	CASSPTGYGDGYTF
TRBV19	TRBJ1-1	NA	NA	TGTGCCAGTAGTACCTTGGGAGTGACTGAAGCTTTCTTT	CASSTLGVTEAFF
TRBV2	TRBJ1-5	NA	NA	TGTGCCAGCAGTGATTCCCGGTCTTATCAGCCCCAGCATTTT	CASSDSRSYQPQHF
TRBV30	TRBJ2-2	TRBD2	NA	TGTGCCTGGAGGAGGACTAGCAGGAACACCGGGGAGCTGTTTTTT	CAWRRTSRNTGELFF
TRBV9	TRBJ1-6	TRBD1	NA	TGTGCCAGCAGCGAGGGGGCGGGGAATTCACCCCTCCACTTT	CASSEGAGNSPLHF
TRBV6-5	TRBJ1-5	TRBD1	NA	TGTGCCAGCAGGTTCGGGACAGGGCAGAATCAGCCCCAGCATTTT	CASRFGTGQNQPQHF
TRBV6-5	TRBJ1-2	NA	NA	TGTGCCAGCAGCGCTGGGGGGGTGATAGCTGGCTACACCTTC	CASSAGGVIAGYTF
TRBV19	TRBJ1-1	NA	NA	TGTGCCAGTAGTATGCGGGCTAGTACTGAAGCTTTCTTT	CASSMRASTEAFF
TRBV28	TRBJ2-1	NA	NA	TGTGCCAGCAGTCTCGTATGGAGGAATGAGCAGTTCTTC	CASSLVWRNEQFF
TRBV12-3/TRBV12-4	TRBJ1-2	NA	NA	TGTGCCAGCAGTCCCGCCCCGGAGTATGGCTACACCTTC	CASSPAPEYGYTF
TRBV6-6	TRBJ2-1	NA	NA	TGTGCCAGCATAAGCGGGAATGAGCAGTTCTTC	CASISGNEQFF
TRBV7-8	TRBJ1-3	NA	NA	TGTGCCAGCAGCTTAGGGGGCGGGATCGCTGGAAACACCATATATTTT	CASSLGGGIAGNTIYF
TRBV10-3	TRBJ2-3	NA	NA	TGTGCCATCAAAGTGAACGGGAGATCGGCAGATACGCAGTATTTT	CAIKVNGRSADTQYF
TRBV28	TRBJ1-2	NA	once	TGTGCCAGCAGTTTTAGGGGATTAGATGGCTACACCTTC	CASSFRGLDGYTF
TRBV27	TRBJ1-6	NA	NA	TGTGCCAGCAGTTTAGCACAGGGCGGATCACCCCTCCACTTT	CASSLAQGGSPLHF
TRBV5-1	TRBJ2-7	NA	NA	TGCGCCAGCAGCTGGCGAGGGATCGGTTACGAGCAGTACTTC	CASSWRGIGYEQYF
TRBV5-1	TRBJ1-4	TRBD1	once	TGCGCCAGCAGCTCCCCCGAGGGGGCGAATGAAAAACTGTTTTTT	CASSSPEGANEKLFF
TRBV25-1	TRBJ1-6	NA	NA	TGTGCCAGCAGTGAAGGAAGGGCTAGCTCCTATAATTCACCCCTCCACTTT	CASSEGRASSYNSPLHF
TRBV27	TRBJ1-2	TRBD1	NA	TGTGCCAGCAGTCCGGGACAGAGAACTAACTATGGCTACACCTTC	CASSPGQRTNYGYTF
TRBV5-1	TRBJ2-2	TRBD1	once	TGCGCCAGCAGCGCTGACAGGGGGTTCACCGGGGAGCTGTTTTTT	CASSADRGFTGELFF
TRBV30	TRBJ1-3	NA	few	TGTGCCTGGAAGCACAGAAACACCATATATTTT	CAWKHRNTIYF
TRBV24-1	TRBJ2-2	NA	NA	TGTGCCACCAGCCAAGACTTGACTCGGGGAAACACCGGGGAGCTGTTTTTT	CATSQDLTRGNTGELFF
TRBV6-5	TRBJ1-1	NA	NA	TGTGCCAGCAGATCGACAGGGAACACTGAAGCTTTCTTT	CASRSTGNTEAFF
TRBV27	TRBJ1-6	NA	NA	TGTGCCAGCAGTTTATCTCCAGGGGAAAATTCACCCCTCCACTTT	CASSLSPGENSPLHF
TRBV6-5	TRBJ2-3	TRBD1	NA	TGTGCCAGCAGTACTCCGGGACAGGCAGAGCAGTATTTT	CASSTPGQAEQYF